This TCR beta chain is from a study of blood T cells in healthy people across ages. The table lists this clonotype with a count of one. The germline CDR1 and CDR2 sequences are MNHEY and SMNVEV (reference sequence). The V and J ends lost 7 bases and 1 base respectively, with 7 bases between them. This CDR3 spans 13 amino acids. For the second PCR, which ran for roughly 6 to 11 cycles, a sample-barcoded 5' primer and a J-beta primer mix were used. With 12 random nucleotides, a template-switch adaptor tagged each individual cDNA molecule. Individual samples furnished no less than 2.5 million CDR3-containing paired-end reads apiece. TCRdb itself ran the 5' RACE reads through MiXCR, one entry per CDR3 protein. The table records about 930,000 distinct CDR3 sequences, approximately 32% of them present only once. These data also featured in a second study, about T cells of mothers and their children.

The sample taken for sequencing was blood. This TCR was recovered from a woman aged 35 to 49 in good health. The V gene is TRBV27, the J gene TRBJ1-4; no reliable D call. CDR3 nucleotides: TGTGCCAGCAAGAGATTAACTAATGAAAAACTGTTTTTT. Amino acid sequence: CASKRLTNEKLFF.